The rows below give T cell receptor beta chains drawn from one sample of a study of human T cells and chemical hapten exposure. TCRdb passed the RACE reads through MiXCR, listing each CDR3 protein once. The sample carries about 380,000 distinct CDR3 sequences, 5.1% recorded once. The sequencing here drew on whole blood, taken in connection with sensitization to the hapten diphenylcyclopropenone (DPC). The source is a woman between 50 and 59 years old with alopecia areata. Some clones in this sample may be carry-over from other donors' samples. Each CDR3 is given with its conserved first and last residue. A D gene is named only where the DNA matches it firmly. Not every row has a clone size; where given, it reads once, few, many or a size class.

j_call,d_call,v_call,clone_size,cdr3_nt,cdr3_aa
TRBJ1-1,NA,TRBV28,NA,TGTGCCAGCAGTTTCCTATCGGCGGGGGGCAAGAACACTGAAGCTTTCTTT,CASSFLSAGGKNTEAFF
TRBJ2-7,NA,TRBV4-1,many,TGCGCCAGCAGCCAAAGAGGGGGGCCCCGAAGCCCCACTAACGAGCAGTACTTC,CASSQRGGPRSPTNEQYF
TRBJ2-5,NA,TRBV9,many,TGTGCCAGCAGCGTAGATCCCTTGGGACGGATTCAAGAGACCCAGTACTTC,CASSVDPLGRIQETQYF
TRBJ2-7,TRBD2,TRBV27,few,TGTGCCAGCAGTTTACCGGGACTAGCGGGATACGAGCAGTACTTC,CASSLPGLAGYEQYF
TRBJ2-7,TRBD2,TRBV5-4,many,TGTGCCAGCAGCTTGGGGTCAGCGGGGGCCAGTTACGAGCAGTACTTC,CASSLGSAGASYEQYF
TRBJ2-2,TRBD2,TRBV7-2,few,TGTGCCAGCAGCCCCCTGGGACTAGCGGGGGGGTCGGCCGGGGAGCTGTTTTTT,CASSPLGLAGGSAGELFF
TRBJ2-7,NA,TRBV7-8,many,TGTGCCAGCAGCTTAGGGGGTTTCTACGAGCAGTACTTC,CASSLGGFYEQYF
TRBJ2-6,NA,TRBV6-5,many,TGTGCCAGCATAAATTGGCCCGCGGGGGCCAACGTCCTGACTTTC,CASINWPAGANVLTF
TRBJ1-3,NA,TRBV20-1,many,TGCAGTGCTGTCTCTGGAAACACCATATATTTT,CSAVSGNTIYF
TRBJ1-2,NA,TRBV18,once,TGTGCCAGCTCACCCCTTAACGCCGGGACAAGGGACTATGGCTACACCTTC,CASSPLNAGTRDYGYTF
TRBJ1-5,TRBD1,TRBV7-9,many,TGTGCCAGCAGCCCGGGGACAGGGTCCCTCAATCAGCCCCAGCATTTT,CASSPGTGSLNQPQHF
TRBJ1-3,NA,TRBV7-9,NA,TGTGCCAGCAGCGTACAAGGGAACACCATATATTTT,CASSVQGNTIYF
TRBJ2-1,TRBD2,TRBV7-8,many,TGTGCCAGCAGCCGCCAAACTAGCGGGGAGGATGAGCAGTTCTTC,CASSRQTSGEDEQFF
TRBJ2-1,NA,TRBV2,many,TGTGCCAGCAGTGAACCGGGGGGCCCCAGCTCCTACAATGAGCAGTTCTTC,CASSEPGGPSSYNEQFF
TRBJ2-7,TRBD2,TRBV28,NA,TGTGCCAGCAGCTCCGGGACTAGCTTCCCCTACGAGCAGTACTTC,CASSSGTSFPYEQYF
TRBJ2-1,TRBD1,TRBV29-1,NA,TGCAGCGTCCCCCGGGACAGGGGATGGGAGCAGTTCTTC,CSVPRDRGWEQFF
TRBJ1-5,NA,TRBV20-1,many,TGCAGTGCTAGTGGACACCACTACAATCAGCCCCAGCATTTT,CSASGHHYNQPQHF
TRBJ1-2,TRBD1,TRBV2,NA,TGTGCCAGGGGGGACAGGTCCTCTTATGGCTACACCTTC,CARGDRSSYGYTF
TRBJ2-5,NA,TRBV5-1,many,TGCGCCAGCAGCCCGGGCGAGGCGGCGGCTGGGGAGACCCAGTACTTC,CASSPGEAAAGETQYF
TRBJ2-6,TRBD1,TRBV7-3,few,TGTGCCAGCAGCCCGACAGGGGCAAGCTCTGGGGCCAACGTCCTGACTTTC,CASSPTGASSGANVLTF
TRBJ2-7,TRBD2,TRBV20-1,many,TGCAGTGCTATTTCTAGCGGGGGTTCCTACGAGCAGTACTTC,CSAISSGGSYEQYF
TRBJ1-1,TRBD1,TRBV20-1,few,TGCAGTGCTAGATCGGACAGGGTGACTGAAGCTTTCTTT,CSARSDRVTEAFF
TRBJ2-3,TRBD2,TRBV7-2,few,TGTGCCAGCAGCTCCCAACTAGCGGGAGGACCTAGCACAGATACGCAGTATTTT,CASSSQLAGGPSTDTQYF
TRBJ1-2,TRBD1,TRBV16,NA,TGTGCCAGCAGCCAATCGGCAGGGGGCCGGGCAAATGGCTACACCTTC,CASSQSAGGRANGYTF
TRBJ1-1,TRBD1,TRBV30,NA,TGTGCCTCCCAAGCGGCAGGGGGAGAGAGCACTGAAGCTTTCTTT,CASQAAGGESTEAFF
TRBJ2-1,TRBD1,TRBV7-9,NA,TGTGCCAGCAGCTCGGGACAGTGGTACAATGAGCAGTTCTTC,CASSSGQWYNEQFF
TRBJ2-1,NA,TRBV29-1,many,TGCAGCGTTGAAGATCTACGCCTCGAGCAGTTCTTC,CSVEDLRLEQFF
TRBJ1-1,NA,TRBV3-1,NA,TGTGCCAGCAGCCAAGAATTGACGGGGGAAGCTTTCTTT,CASSQELTGEAFF
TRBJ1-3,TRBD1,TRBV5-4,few,TGTGCCAGCAGACCGGACAGGGGAAACACCATATATTTT,CASRPDRGNTIYF
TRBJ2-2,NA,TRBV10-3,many,TGTGCCATCAGTGATCACCGCAACTCCTGGGGCGGGGAGCTGTTTTTT,CAISDHRNSWGGELFF
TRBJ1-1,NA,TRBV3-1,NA,TGTGCCAGCAGCCAAGGCAACCCTGGAAGGACTGAAGCTTTCTTT,CASSQGNPGRTEAFF
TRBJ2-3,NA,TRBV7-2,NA,TGTGCCAGCAGCCAAAGGAACCGGGGATCAGATACGCAGTATTTT,CASSQRNRGSDTQYF
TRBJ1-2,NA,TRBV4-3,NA,TGCGCCAGCAGCCAAGATGGGGGGTATGGCTACACCTTC,CASSQDGGYGYTF
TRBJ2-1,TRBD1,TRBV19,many,TGTGCCAGTAGTATGGATACCGGGACAGGGGGTATCAATGAGCAGTTCTTC,CASSMDTGTGGINEQFF
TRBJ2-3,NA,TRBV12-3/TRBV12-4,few,TGTGCCAGCAGCCGTCAGGGGGGAAGTACGCAGTATTTT,CASSRQGGSTQYF
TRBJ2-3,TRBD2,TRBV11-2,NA,TGTGCCAGCGACGGGGGCCTCGGGACTAGGGGCGATACGCAGTATTTT,CASDGGLGTRGDTQYF
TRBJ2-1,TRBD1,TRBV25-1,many,TGTGCCAGCAGTGATTGGACAGGGGACAATGAGCAGTTCTTC,CASSDWTGDNEQFF
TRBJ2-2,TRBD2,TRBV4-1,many,TGCGCCAGCAGCCAAGATAAGGGGACTATAAACACCGGGGAGCTGTTTTTT,CASSQDKGTINTGELFF
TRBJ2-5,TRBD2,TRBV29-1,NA,TGCAGCGTCGCCTTTCGACTAGCGGGGGGGCAGGAGACCCAGTACTTC,CSVAFRLAGGQETQYF